This TCR beta chain came from a study of T and B cells in COVID-19 patients. On the study more broadly: Blood was sampled from COVID-19 patients who were either actively infected or recovered. Critical illness requiring mechanical ventilation or extracorporeal membrane oxygenation affected about 60% of the 20 active-infection patients. Active-infection patients were older, median roughly 65 years, than recovered patients, median around 30 years.

This CDR3 is 13 amino acids long. Trimming took 4 bases from V and 5 from J, leaving 11 bases between them. By share, this clonotype ranks as large (0.1 to 1%). The antigen is not known. Blood genomic DNA input for TRB amplification was 250-500 ng. Study conclusions and caveats: Patients with COVID-19 reportedly showed strongly skewed T cell receptor beta variable and joining gene usage.

TRB rearrangements were amplified by multiplex PCR with BIOMED2 TRB-A/B primers. TCRdb independently ran MiXCR on the multiplex PCR reads; one entry per CDR3 protein. The data show 5,500 to 8,000 distinct CDR3 sequences, with about 33% seen just once and 20% to 25% held by the top ten. This chain uses TRBV5-3 with TRBJ2-3; D unresolved. TRBV5-3 is known as an ORF, though its function is uncertain. The TCR originated in a human donor with active COVID-19. Sequences were obtained from blood. The CDR3 loop is CARSPSWEDTQYF. The DNA for the CDR3 is TGTGCCAGAAGCCCCAGTTGGGAAGATACGCAGTATTTT.